The sample holds many counts of the clone carrying this T cell receptor (beta chain). Its target is unknown. The CDR3 runs to 14 residues. CDR1 SGHVS and CDR2 FQNEAQ come from the germline V gene. The V gene end was trimmed by 4 bases and the J gene end by 5 bases; junction bases not matched to a gene: 7. The repertoire was sequenced with immunoSEQ multiplex PCR; TCRdb's copy has only in-frame clones and lacks some. The table records around 940,000 clones, about 80% of them present only once. The entry originates in a study of shared clonotypes between healthy human individuals. Study-wide results and caveats: Clonotype sharing across a few donors was observed for about 5.2% of naive CD4 clonotypes.

Negatively enriched CD4+ T cells were divided by CD45RA into naive and memory. The rearrangement uses TRBV7-8 and TRBJ2-7; 8 bases are shared with TRBD1. This sequence was found in a man aged 18-30 years in good health. What was sequenced was memory CD4+ T cells sorted from blood. Subset defined: CD45RA-negative fraction. The CDR3 reads CASSSRTGRHEQYF. Here the CDR3 DNA reads TGTGCCAGCAGCTCCCGGACAGGGAGGCACGAGCAGTACTTC.